These 11 T cell receptor beta chains share one sample of origin, sequenced in a study of blood T cell repertoires in COVID-19. The assay was immunoSEQ multiplex PCR, and TCRdb's table has in-frame clones only and misses some. The sample contains fewer than 350,000 clones, roughly 86% of which appear only once. Material for sequencing was peripheral blood. The receptors come from a man aged 35 to 55 with active or convalescent COVID-19.

The chain combines TRBV24-1 with TRBJ1-5; D unresolved. Germline CDR1 and CDR2: KGHDR and SFDVKD. There are 15 residues in the CDR3. V was clipped by 6 bases and J by 0 bases, with 11 bases between them. The CDR3 DNA is TGTGCCACCAGTAAAACAGAACTTAGCAATCAGCCCCAGCATTTT. Translation gives CATSKTELSNQPQHF.

This sequence joins TRBV4-1 and TRBJ2-7; the D is unclear. V was pared by 1 base and J by 5 bases, with 3 bases between. Germline CDR1 and CDR2: MGHRA and YSYEKL. This CDR3 is built from 11 residues. In DNA, the CDR3 is TGCGCCAGCAGCCAAGGAGACGAGCAGTACTTC. Translating it yields CASSQGDEQYF.

The chain combines TRBV6-6 with TRBJ2-2; D call uncertain. This CDR3 contains 15 residues. Germline V gives CDR1 MNHNY, CDR2 SVGAGI (reference sequence). The V and J ends lost 5 bases and 5 bases respectively, with 15 bases between them. CDR3 nucleotide sequence: TGTGCCAGCAGTCCTCTAGATGTGTTAACCGGGGAGCTGTTTTTT. It specifies CASSPLDVLTGELFF.

V is TRBV19 and J is TRBJ1-6; D uncertain. Trimming pared 6 bases from V and 9 bases from J, leaving 12 bases between. Per germline, CDR1 LNHDA and CDR2 SQIVND (reference sequence). The CDR3 runs to 13 residues. CDR3 sequence (DNA): TGTGCCAGTAGCTACCTTGGTGGTTCACCCCTCCACTTT. Translating it yields CASSYLGGSPLHF.

The chain has TRBV2 and TRBJ2-7; D is undetermined. V was pared by 6 bases and J by 3 bases, with 6 bases between. Germline V gene lookup returns CDR1 SNHLY and CDR2 FYNNEI. CDR3 length: 11 residues. Written as DNA, the CDR3 is TGTGCCAGCAGCCCCCGCTACGAGCAGTACTTC. Amino acids: CASSPRYEQYF.

This chain uses TRBV7-9 with TRBJ2-3; the D gene is possibly TRBD2 (6 bases). Trimming took off 5 bases at V and 2 bases at J, with 8 bases between the two ends. Germline CDR1 reads SEHNR; CDR2 reads FQNEAQ (reference sequence). The length of the CDR3 is 13 residues. CDR3 nucleotides: TGTGCCAGCAGCCGGGACTCCACAGATACGCAGTATTTT. It encodes CASSRDSTDTQYF.

The chain employs TRBV6-6 and TRBJ1-4; 8 bases agree with TRBD1. CDR1 MNHNY and CDR2 SVGAGI come from the germline V gene (reference sequence). V trimming: 0 bases; J trimming: 4 bases; junction bases outside the gene matches: 1. The CDR3 has 15 residues. CDR3 bases: TGTGCCAGCAGTTACTCACAGGGGGTTAATGAAAAACTGTTTTTT. It codes for CASSYSQGVNEKLFF.

This clone showed up just once. The chain combines TRBV5-1 with TRBJ1-2, with 7 bases that match TRBD1. Unmatched junction bases numbered 10, after V lost 4 bases and J lost 7 bases. Per the germline V gene, CDR1 is SGHRS and CDR2 is YFSETQ. The CDR3 length is 14 residues. The CDR3 region is CASSLRQGLFGYTF. CDR3 sequence (DNA): TGCGCCAGCAGCCTCCGACAGGGACTCTTTGGCTACACCTTC. The variable domain in full, with the rest retrieved from reference TRBV5-1 and TRBJ1-2, is KAGVTQTPRYLIKTRGQQVTLSCSPISGHRSVSWYQQTPGQGLQFLFEYFSETQRNKGNFPGRFSGRQFSNSRSEMNVSTLELGDSALYLCASSLRQGLFGYTFGSGTRLTVV.

The chain links TRBV6-5 to TRBJ1-2; a weak D match, TRBD1 (5 bases). Germline CDR1 reads MNHEY; CDR2 reads SVGAGI. V was shortened by 3 bases and J by 6 bases, with 17 bases between the two germline ends. The CDR3 is 15 residues long. CDR3 nucleotides: TGTGCCAGCAGTTATGACGTGGGACTCCCCGATGGCTACACCTTC. It translates to CASSYDVGLPDGYTF.

The chain uses TRBV6-1 and TRBJ2-1; 8 bases map to TRBD2. In germline, CDR1 is MNHNS, CDR2 SASEGT. V shed 3 bases and J 4 bases; nucleotides not matched to a gene: 5. The CDR3 is 15 amino acids. CDR3 protein: CASSETSDSYNEQFF. The CDR3 DNA reads as TGTGCCAGCAGTGAGACTAGCGATTCGTACAATGAGCAGTTCTTC.

This chain uses TRBV9 with TRBJ2-1; 9 bases are shared with TRBD2. V trimming: 0 bases; J trimming: 8 bases; junction bases outside the gene matches: 12. CDR1 and CDR2 from the germline V gene are SGDLS and YYNGEE. This CDR3 is built from 17 residues. The CDR3 loop is CASSVAGGRAYGDEQFF. CDR3 nucleotides: TGTGCCAGCAGCGTAGCTGGCGGGAGGGCCTATGGGGATGAGCAGTTCTTC.